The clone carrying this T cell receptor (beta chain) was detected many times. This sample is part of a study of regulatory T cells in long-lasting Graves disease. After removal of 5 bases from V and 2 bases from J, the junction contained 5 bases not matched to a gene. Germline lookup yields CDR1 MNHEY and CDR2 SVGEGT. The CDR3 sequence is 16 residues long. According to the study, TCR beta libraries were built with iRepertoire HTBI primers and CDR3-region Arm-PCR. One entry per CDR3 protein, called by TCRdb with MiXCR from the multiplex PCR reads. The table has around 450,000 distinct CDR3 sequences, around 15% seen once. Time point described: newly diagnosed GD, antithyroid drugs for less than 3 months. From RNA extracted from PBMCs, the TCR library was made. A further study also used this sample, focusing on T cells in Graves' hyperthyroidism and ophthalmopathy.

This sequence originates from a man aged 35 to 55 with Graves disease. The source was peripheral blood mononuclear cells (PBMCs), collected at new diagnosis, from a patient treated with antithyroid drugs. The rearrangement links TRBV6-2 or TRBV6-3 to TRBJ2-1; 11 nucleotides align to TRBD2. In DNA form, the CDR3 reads TGTGCCAGCAGTGGGAAGACTAGCGGGGCCTACAATGAGCAGTTCTTC. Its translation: CASSGKTSGAYNEQFF.